The entry that follows covers one T cell receptor (beta chain) sequence. It lacks a known antigen. One base away there is no much larger clone; base qualities are not given. Patients with autoimmune disease history or receiving systemic immunosuppression were excluded from the trial. Peripheral blood for TCR sequencing was collected from all dose cohorts at baseline, on cycle 4 day 1, and on cycle 7 day 1. The samples were taken from a phase I, first-in-human, multicenter, open-label dose-escalation trial of ivuxolimab. The trial enrolled adults with locally advanced or metastatic head and neck squamous cell, hepatocellular, melanoma or renal cell carcinoma. CD4+ and CD8+ T cells were sorted separately from peripheral blood before TCR sequencing. These data belong to a study of OX40 agonist ivuxolimab in advanced cancers. Regarding the research as a whole: Ivuxolimab was a fully human IgG2 agonistic monoclonal antibody targeting the costimulatory receptor OX40 (CD134). Intravenous ivuxolimab was administered to patients every 2 weeks at six dose levels: 0.01, 0.1, 0.3, 1.5, 3 and 10 mg/kg. Of the roughly 52 dose-escalation patients, hepatocellular carcinoma was present in about 20, melanoma in roughly 15, renal cell carcinoma in 9 and head and neck cancer in 9. The dose-escalation cohort was 82.7% male with a mean age of approximately 59 years, ranging from about 20 to 80. Patients were allowed to have had prior anti-PD-1, anti-PD-L1 or anti-CTLA-4 therapy, and 30% to 50% of the dose-escalation patients had previously received checkpoint inhibitors. Three dose-escalation patients achieved partial responses, one with hepatocellular carcinoma and two with cutaneous melanoma. Peripheral TCRbeta sequencing aimed to test whether ivuxolimab altered TCR sequence diversity and caused clonal T-cell expansion. The paper covers the monotherapy dose-escalation part of the phase I ivuxolimab trial, which included N = 52 patients. The paper as a whole reports these results and caveats: Low levels of normalized T-cell clonal expansion were also seen in some patients who did not respond. Which antigens the clonally expanded peripheral T cells were specific for was not determined. On average, CD8+ T cells showed more expanded clones than CD4+ T cells after ivuxolimab. Clonal expansion of both CD4+ and CD8+ blood T cells was observed from baseline to week 6 at doses 0.1 to 3.0 mg/kg. Partial responders in the 0.1-3.0 mg/kg groups had among the lowest normalized peripheral clonal expansion, especially among CD8+ T cells.

To sequence the TCRbeta CDR3 region, genomic DNA was isolated from the sorted cells. The immunoSEQ Assay was used to sequence the TCRbeta CDR3 regions. The source is immuneACCESS, and TCRdb retained only in-frame sequences with V and J called. Part of the clones is not carried over; for the studies checked, unresolved V genes explain less than half of this, and the remainder is unexplained. This sample comprises 55,000 to 85,000 clones, about 80% of them detected only once. The leading ten clones occupy roughly 1.2% of the sample. Sequenced here: CD4+ or CD8+ T cells sorted from blood, sampled in a trial of the OX40 agonist ivuxolimab. The TCR originated in an adult with an advanced solid tumor such as melanoma, head and neck, liver or kidney cancer.

The CDR3 protein: CASSQVTVGNTIYF. The nucleotide sequence reads TGCGCCAGCAGCCAGGTGACAGTCGGAAACACCATATATTTT. The rearranged segments are TRBV4-1 and TRBJ1-3; D gene: possibly TRBD1, on 5 matching bases. V sheds 3 bases and J sheds 4 bases, leaving 10 bases between their ends. The CDR3 goes from the cysteine to the phenylalanine over 14 residues. The entry retains the CDR3 DNA only, 42 bases that are in frame from base 1. The CDR1 and CDR2 encoded by the germline V gene are MGHRA and YSYEKL.